These 6 T cell receptor beta chains originate from one sample sequenced in a study of spatial heterogeneity in lung cancer. Indicated time point: sample taken at primary tumor resection. Unsorted whole RNA from tumor, nontumor lung or frozen PBMC underwent sequencing. TCRdb itself ran the 5' RACE reads through MiXCR, one entry per CDR3 protein. The sample yields around 2,200 distinct CDR3 sequences, 9% to 15% seen once. The source material was normal lung tissue next to the tumor, sampled at surgery. The receptors originated from a male donor with early-stage non-small cell lung cancer.

By share, this clonotype ranks as medium-sized. The size of this beta chain means little, since it is a stray read in a library made for alpha chains. The chain joins TRBV18 to TRBJ2-5; D call uncertain. The CDR3 covers 13 residues. The V end lost 3 bases, the J end lost 2 bases, and 7 bases lay between the germline ends. Germline V lookup: CDR1 KGHSH, CDR2 LQKENI. The CDR3 loop reads CASSPGLQETQYF. The CDR3 nucleotides read TGTGCCAGCTCACCGGGCCTACAAGAGACCCAGTACTTC.

There are many counts of this clonotype. The library was built for alpha chains, so this beta chain is an off-target read and its size means little. The V and J genes are TRBV7-9 and TRBJ2-6; 8 bases map to TRBD1. CDR3 length: 16 amino acids. CDR1 is SEHNR and CDR2 is FQNEAQ in the germline V gene (reference sequence). Germline trimming cut 4 bases from V and 3 bases from J; bases unmatched to any gene: 5. CDR3 nucleotides: TGTGCCAGCAGCTCAGGACAGGGAAGTGGGGCCAACGTCCTGACTTTC. Protein: CASSSGQGSGANVLTF.

This clonotype is medium-sized in the sample. This beta chain appears as a stray read in a library generated for alpha chains; its size is not informative. The DNA for the CDR3 is TGCGCCAGCAGCCCGGCGGGACTAGCGGCTAATGAGCAGTTCTTC. Protein product: CASSPAGLAANEQFF. The V and J genes are TRBV5-1 and TRBJ2-1; 11 positions agree with TRBD2. The CDR3 has 15 amino acids. In germline, CDR1 is SGHRS, CDR2 YFSETQ. V lost 4 bases to trimming and J lost 7 bases; unmatched junction nucleotides: 7.

By share of the sample, this clonotype is medium-sized. With the library built for alpha chains, this beta chain is off target and its frequency is not meaningful. The V call is TRBV18, the J call TRBJ2-1; 7 positions agree with TRBD1. V was pared by 3 bases and J by 2 bases, with 1 base of the junction left unmatched. Germline V gene lookup returns CDR1 KGHSH and CDR2 LQKENI. The CDR3 runs 14 residues. CDR3 sequence (DNA): TGTGCCAGCTCACCTACAGGGGCCTACAATGAGCAGTTCTTC. It is translated as CASSPTGAYNEQFF.

This clonotype is deemed hyperexpanded (1% or more). Since it is a stray read in a library aimed at alpha chains, this beta chain has a size that is not meaningful. The chain carries TRBV6-6 and TRBJ1-5, with a possible D match to TRBD1 (6 bases). This CDR3 has 15 amino acids. V lost 5 bases and J lost 2, with 13 bases in between. Germline V gives CDR1 MNHNY, CDR2 SVGAGI (reference sequence). The CDR3 loop reads CASSPGTRGNQPQHF. The CDR3 nucleotides are TGTGCCAGCAGTCCCGGGACAAGGGGCAATCAGCCCCAGCATTTT.

Turning to this clonotype: A library made for alpha chains picked up this beta chain off target, so its size means little. The rearrangement links TRBV12-3 or TRBV12-4 to TRBJ2-7, with a tentative D call TRBD2 (5 bases). Trimming took off 2 bases at V and 0 bases at J, with 11 bases between the two ends. The CDR3 consists of 15 residues. CDR3 coding DNA: TGTGCCAGCAGTTTACGTGGGAGATCCTCCTACGAGCAGTACTTC. Amino acids: CASSLRGRSSYEQYF.